The source of this T cell receptor (beta chain) is a study of sequential checkpoint blockade in melanoma. Study details: Maintenance nivolumab came after either treatment sequence.

CDR3 length equals 15 residues. V was shortened by 0 bases and J by 7 bases, with 10 bases between the two germline ends. CDR1 LNHNV and CDR2 YYDKDF come from the germline V gene (reference sequence). Sequenced by immunoSEQ multiplex PCR; TCRdb stores in-frame clones only, minus some. Here the sample spans 5,500 to 6,500 clones, 48% being singletons. This sample's treatment: randomized to nivolumab then ipilimumab (arm A) or the reverse (arm B). PBMC sorting kept live CD3+CD8+ cells without CD19 or CD56. This clone was seen more than once but under ten times. This sequence joins TRBV15 and TRBJ1-6, with a tentative D call TRBD1 (5 bases). This receptor was taken from a human patient with melanoma. Some clones in this sample may be carry-over from other donors' samples. The sequencing used CD8+ T cells sorted from blood (inferred from file names), collected from a patient given nivolumab and ipilimumab in sequence. This CDR3 is CATSRDLGANSPLHF. The CDR3 DNA follows: TGTGCCACCAGCAGAGATCTAGGGGCAAATTCACCCCTCCACTTT.